Listed here are 14 T cell receptor beta chains from one sample, sequenced in a study of shared clonotypes between healthy human individuals. The table came from immunoSEQ multiplex PCR; TCRdb's copy has only in-frame clones and leaves some out. Among about 2.4 million clones listed, roughly 92% were seen once. The sample consisted of naive CD4+ T cells sorted from blood. Documented subset: CD45RA+ positively selected. The receptors shown here come from a man younger than 35 in good health.

This chain joins TRBV10-3 and TRBJ2-3, with 8 bases aligning to TRBD2. V shed 0 bases and J 2 bases; nucleotides not matched to a gene: 1. There are 15 residues in the CDR3. Germline V gene data show CDR1 as ENHRY and CDR2 as SYGVKD. CDR3: CAISESSGNTDTQYF. As DNA, the CDR3 is TGTGCCATCAGTGAGTCTAGCGGGAACACAGATACGCAGTATTTT.

The chain joins TRBV6-6 to TRBJ2-5; 14 nucleotides match TRBD2. With V trimmed by 2 bases and J by 4 bases, 3 bases remained unmatched. The germline V gene encodes CDR1 MNHNY and CDR2 SVGAGI (reference sequence). This CDR3 spans 16 amino acids. This CDR3 is CASSYRGLAGAETQYF. CDR3 in DNA: TGTGCCAGCAGTTACCGGGGACTAGCGGGAGCAGAGACCCAGTACTTC.

A single count supports this clone. The sample contains more than one DNA sequence encoding this CDR3. This rearrangement joins TRBV6-6 to TRBJ1-1; D is perhaps TRBD1 (6 bases). The CDR3 spans 15 residues. V was shortened by 5 bases and J by 0 bases, with 13 bases between the two germline ends. Germline CDR1 MNHNY, CDR2 SVGAGI (reference sequence). This CDR3 is CASSLGGTLNTEAFF. DNA of the CDR3: TGTGCCAGCAGTCTAGGTGGGACACTGAACACTGAAGCTTTCTTT.

V usage is TRBV7-9 and J usage is TRBJ1-1; TRBD1 is a possible D gene (6 bases). Deletions cut 7 bases from V and 0 bases from J, with 18 bases between. The CDR3 extends over 16 amino acids. In germline, CDR1 is SEHNR, CDR2 FQNEAQ (reference sequence). CDR3 residues: CASTVVGGFMNTEAFF. CDR3 DNA: TGTGCCAGCACCGTAGTTGGGGGCTTTATGAACACTGAAGCTTTCTTT.

This sequence joins TRBV7-8 and TRBJ2-7, with 11 bases lining up with TRBD2. The CDR3 extends over 16 amino acids. Looked up from germline, CDR1 is SGHVS and CDR2 is FQNEAQ. V was clipped by 5 bases and J by 3 bases; unmatched bases: 9. CDR3 sequence reads: CASSHGGLAVIYEQYF. The CDR3 coding sequence is TGTGCCAGCAGCCACGGGGGACTAGCGGTAATCTACGAGCAGTACTTC. The full variable domain, with the rest looked up from reference TRBV7-8 and TRBJ2-7, is GAGVSQSPRYKVAKRGQDVALRCDPISGHVSLFWYQQALGQGPEFLTYFQNEAQLDKSGLPSDRFFAERPEGSVSTLKIQRTQQEDSAVYLCASSHGGLAVIYEQYFGPGTRLTVT.

Concerning this clone: This sample also contains other DNA sequences that code for the same CDR3. V is TRBV9 and J is TRBJ1-2; TRBD1 might be the D (6 bases). Trimming stripped 0 bases from V and 8 bases from J, with 11 bases between. The CDR3 length is 13 residues. Germline CDR1 is SGDLS and CDR2 is YYNGEE. The CDR3 DNA is TGTGCCAGCAGCGTAGAACAGGGAAGCGGCTACACCTTC. As protein: CASSVEQGSGYTF.

V gene TRBV19 combines with J gene TRBJ1-5, with 12 nucleotides matching TRBD1. Losses at the gene ends were 6 bases for V and 7 bases for J; bases not matched to a gene: 10. CDR1 and CDR2 (germline): LNHDA, SQIVND (reference sequence). The CDR3 spans 16 residues. The CDR3: CASRTWDRGLEQPQHF. In DNA form, the CDR3 reads TGTGCCAGTAGGACCTGGGACAGGGGGCTGGAGCAGCCCCAGCATTTT.

CDR3 coding DNA: TGCAGCGAGGACAGGGGGCCTTTCGAGCAGTACTTC. Translating it yields CSEDRGPFEQYF. The rearrangement joins TRBV29-1 to TRBJ2-7; TRBD1 matches at 11 bases. With V trimmed by 7 bases and J by 6 bases, 5 bases remained unmatched. Per germline, CDR1 SQVTM and CDR2 ANQGSEA. The CDR3 is made up of 12 amino acids.

The J gene is TRBJ2-1, the V gene TRBV19; D may correspond to TRBD1 or TRBD2 (7 bases each). The CDR3 runs to 16 residues. Trimming cost V 4 bases and J 9 bases, with 22 bases left between them. CDR1 and CDR2 from the germline V gene are LNHDA and SQIVND (reference sequence). The CDR3 sequence is CASSTHQGGTYGEQFF. The CDR3 DNA is TGTGCCAGTAGTACTCATCAGGGGGGGACCTACGGTGAGCAGTTCTTC. Combining the CDR3 with reference TRBV19 and TRBJ2-1 gives the whole variable domain DGGITQSPKYLFRKEGQNVTLSCEQNLNHDAMYWYRQDPGQGLRLIYYSQIVNDFQKGDIAEGYSVSREKKESFPLTVTSAQKNPTAFYLCASSTHQGGTYGEQFFGPGTRLTVL.

In regard to this clone: This may be a read error, as it is one base from a much larger clone. The rearrangement uses TRBV13 and TRBJ2-7; the D is unclear. Trimming took off 5 bases at V and 0 bases at J, with 5 bases between the two ends. The CDR3 has 12 residues. The germline V gene encodes CDR1 PRHDT and CDR2 FYEKMQ (reference sequence). Here the CDR3 DNA reads TGTGCCAGCAGCCCGAACTCCTACGAGCAGTACTTC. This gives the protein CASSPNSYEQYF. The whole variable domain, remainder taken from reference TRBV13 and TRBJ2-7, is AAGVIQSPRHLIKEKRETATLKCYPIPRHDTVYWYQQGPGQDPQFLISFYEKMQSDKGSIPDRFSAQQFSDYHSELNMSSLELGDSALYFCASSPNSYEQYFGPGTRLTVT.

The rearrangement joins TRBV10-1 to TRBJ2-3; D gene uncertain. This CDR3 comprises 15 residues. V was cut by 6 bases and J by 0 bases, with 13 bases left in between. Germline-derived CDR1 and CDR2 are WNHNN and SYGVQD (reference sequence). The DNA of the CDR3 is TGCGCCAGCAGCGAATCGGCAGCTAGCACAGATACGCAGTATTTT. Translation gives CASSESAASTDTQYF.

This clone was recorded only once. Here the CDR3 reads CASSLLTGTGKNTEAFF. DNA for the CDR3: TGTGCCAGTAGCCTCTTGACAGGGACAGGGAAGAACACTGAAGCTTTCTTT. The chain couples TRBV19 to TRBJ1-1, with 9 bases matching TRBD1. V was clipped by 6 bases and J by 1 base; unmatched bases: 12. The CDR3 totals 17 residues. CDR1 and CDR2 from the germline V gene are LNHDA and SQIVND (reference sequence).

The chain uses TRBV27 and TRBJ2-2; 9 nucleotides line up with TRBD2. The ends lost 5 bases at V and 3 bases at J; junction bases unmatched: 4. The CDR3 covers 15 residues. Germline V lookup: CDR1 MNHEY, CDR2 SMNVEV (reference sequence). The CDR3 DNA sequence: TGTGCCAGCAGTCGAGCGGGGGGTCACACCGGGGAGCTGTTTTTT. Its protein product is CASSRAGGHTGELFF.

This chain links TRBV27 with TRBJ1-4; D is possibly TRBD1 (6 bases). The CDR3 has 14 residues. V shed 3 bases and J shed 7 bases, with 12 bases lying between them. Germline V gives CDR1 MNHEY, CDR2 SMNVEV (reference sequence). The DNA of the CDR3 is TGTGCCAGCAGTTTTTGGGGGGCGCGTGAAAAACTGTTTTTT. This codes for CASSFWGAREKLFF. Based on the CDR3 plus reference TRBV27 and TRBJ1-4, the full variable domain is EAQVTQNPRYLITVTGKKLTVTCSQNMNHEYMSWYRQDPGLGLRQIYYSMNVEVTDKGDVPEGYKVSRKEKRNFPLILESPSPNQTSLYFCASSFWGAREKLFFGSGTQLSVL.